This T cell receptor beta chain is drawn from a study of low-dose radiotherapy and immunotherapy resistance in tumors. In the study overall: Treatment of Cohort 1 consisted of 0.5 Gy per fraction every 2 weeks, adding up to 6.5 Gy. Treatment included intravenous cyclophosphamide dosed at 200 mg/m2 every two weeks, one day before radiation and immunotherapy.

This CDR3 has 15 amino acids. The germline V gene encodes CDR1 LGHDT and CDR2 YNNKEL (reference sequence). Between the trimmed V and J ends, which lost 0 bases and 4 bases, there was a span of 9 bases. Tumors of eligible patients were advanced, solid and lacking tumor-infiltrating lymphocytes. TRAV- and TRBV-specific primers were used for first-strand cDNA, which covered alpha and beta chains. TCRs were put through about 20 PCR cycles of amplification with Phusion. A constant-region primer and the V-primer adapter served as the primer pair. In TCRdb, the reads were re-called with MiXCR into one record per CDR3 protein. The sample shows roughly 10,000 distinct CDR3 sequences, around half of them seen only once. The table lists this clonotype with a few counts.

This TCR derives from a human donor with advanced metastatic prostate, ovarian, gallbladder or colorectal cancer (not recorded which). This table probably holds off-target reads from a library built for another chain. The rearrangement uses TRBV3-1 and TRBJ2-2; D not certain. CDR3 coding DNA: TGTGCCAGCAGCCAAGACCAGCGCGGCACCGGGGAGCTGTTTTTT. It specifies CASSQDQRGTGELFF.